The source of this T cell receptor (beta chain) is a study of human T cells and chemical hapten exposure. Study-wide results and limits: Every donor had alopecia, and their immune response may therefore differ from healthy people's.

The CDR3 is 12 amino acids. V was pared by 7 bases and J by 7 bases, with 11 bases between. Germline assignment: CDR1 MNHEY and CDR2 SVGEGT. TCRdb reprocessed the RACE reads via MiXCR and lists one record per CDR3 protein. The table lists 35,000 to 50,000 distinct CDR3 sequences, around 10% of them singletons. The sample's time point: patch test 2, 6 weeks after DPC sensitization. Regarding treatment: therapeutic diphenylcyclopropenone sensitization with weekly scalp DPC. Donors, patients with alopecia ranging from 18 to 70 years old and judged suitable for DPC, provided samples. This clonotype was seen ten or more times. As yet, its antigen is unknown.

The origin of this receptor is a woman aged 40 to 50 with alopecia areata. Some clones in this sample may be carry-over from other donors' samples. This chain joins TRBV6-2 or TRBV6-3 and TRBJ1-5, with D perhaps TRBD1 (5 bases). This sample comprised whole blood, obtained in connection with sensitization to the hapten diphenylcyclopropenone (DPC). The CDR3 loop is CASTDNIQPQHF. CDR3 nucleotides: TGTGCCAGCACGGACAATATCCAGCCCCAGCATTTT.